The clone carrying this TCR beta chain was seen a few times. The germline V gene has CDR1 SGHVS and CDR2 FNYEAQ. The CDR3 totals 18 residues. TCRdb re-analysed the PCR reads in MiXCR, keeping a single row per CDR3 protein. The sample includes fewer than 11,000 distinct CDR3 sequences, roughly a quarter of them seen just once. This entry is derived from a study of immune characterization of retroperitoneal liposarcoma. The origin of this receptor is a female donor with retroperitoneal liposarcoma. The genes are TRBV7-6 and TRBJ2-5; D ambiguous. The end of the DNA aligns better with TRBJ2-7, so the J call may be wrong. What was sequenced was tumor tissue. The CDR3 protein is CASSLNSGSGALSYEQYF. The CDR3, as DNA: TGTGCCAGCAGCTTAAATAGTGGCTCTGGTGCGCTATCCTACGAGCAGTACTTC.